A selection of T cell receptor beta chains follows, all from one sample in a study of neurological immune-mediated disorders. TCRdb reprocessed the 5' RACE reads via MiXCR and lists one record per CDR3 protein. The repertoire holds about 20,000 distinct CDR3 sequences, with roughly 2.5% as singletons. Sequenced material: PBMCs. These receptors all come from a woman between 18 and 29 years old with multiple sclerosis. CDR3s include the opening cysteine and the closing phenylalanine or tryptophan. Each record gives: D gene, clone size, J gene, V gene, CDR3 protein. A D gene is named only where the DNA matches it firmly. The size entry is marked missing in some rows and otherwise reads once, few, many or a size class.

- | many | TRBJ1-2 | TRBV12-3/TRBV12-4 | CASSLTLLQVYGYTF
TRBD2 | many | TRBJ2-2 | TRBV9 | CASSVARGSSGRIGTGELFF
TRBD2 | many | TRBJ2-5 | TRBV10-2 | CASSLAGAQETQYF
- | many | TRBJ1-5 | TRBV6-1 | CASSDWRAQPQHF
- | many | TRBJ2-5 | TRBV20-1 | CSAPIAETQYF
- | many | TRBJ2-7 | TRBV29-1 | CSVGRDHEQYF
TRBD1 | many | TRBJ1-2 | TRBV5-6 | CASSLGDRGANYGYTF
- | many | TRBJ2-7 | TRBV20-1 | CSARAPQARTYEQYF
- | many | TRBJ1-1 | TRBV5-1 | CASSLVGGNTEAFF
- | many | TRBJ1-2 | TRBV4-3 | CASSQEVRAGGYTF
TRBD1 | medium-sized | TRBJ1-4 | TRBV12-3/TRBV12-4 | CASSLADRGEKLFF
TRBD1 | - | TRBJ1-1 | TRBV20-1 | CSARDVDRIMNTEAFF
- | many | TRBJ2-3 | TRBV20-1 | CSASPARDTQYF
- | many | TRBJ1-5 | TRBV10-3 | CAISDGEGSNQPQHF
- | many | TRBJ2-2 | TRBV11-2 | CASSLVSSLAGELFF
- | many | TRBJ2-7 | TRBV7-9 | CASSLDGGVREQYF